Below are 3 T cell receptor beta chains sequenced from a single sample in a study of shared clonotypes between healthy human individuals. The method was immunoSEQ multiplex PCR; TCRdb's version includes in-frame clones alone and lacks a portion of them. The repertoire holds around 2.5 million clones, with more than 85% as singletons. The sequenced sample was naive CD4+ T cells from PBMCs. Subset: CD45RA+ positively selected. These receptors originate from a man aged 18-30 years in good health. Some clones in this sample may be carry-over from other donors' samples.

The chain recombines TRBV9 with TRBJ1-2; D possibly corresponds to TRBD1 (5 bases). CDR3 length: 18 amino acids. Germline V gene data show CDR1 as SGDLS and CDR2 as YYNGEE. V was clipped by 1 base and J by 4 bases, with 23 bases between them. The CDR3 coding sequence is TGTGCCAGCAGCGTATCCTCCCGCTATATAGTGGGGGGCTATGGCTACACCTTC. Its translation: CASSVSSRYIVGGYGYTF. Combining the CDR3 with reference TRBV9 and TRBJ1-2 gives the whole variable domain DSGVTQTPKHLITATGQRVTLRCSPRSGDLSVYWYQQSLDQGLQFLIQYYNGEERAKGNILERFSAQQFPDLHSELNLSSLELGDSALYFCASSVSSRYIVGGYGYTFGSGTRLTVV.

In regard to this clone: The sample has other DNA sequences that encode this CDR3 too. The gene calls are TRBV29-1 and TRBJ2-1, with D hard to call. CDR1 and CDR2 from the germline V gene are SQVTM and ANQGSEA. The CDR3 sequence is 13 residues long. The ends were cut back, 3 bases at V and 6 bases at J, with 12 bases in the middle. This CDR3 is CSVDPGATNEQFF. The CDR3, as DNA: TGCAGCGTTGACCCTGGAGCGACCAATGAGCAGTTCTTC.

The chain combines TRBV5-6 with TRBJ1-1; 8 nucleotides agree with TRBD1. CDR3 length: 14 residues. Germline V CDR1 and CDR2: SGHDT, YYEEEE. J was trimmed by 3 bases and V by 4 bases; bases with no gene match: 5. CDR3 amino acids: CASSRGQGDTEAFF. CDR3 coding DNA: TGTGCCAGCAGCCGAGGACAGGGTGACACTGAAGCTTTCTTT.